The present entry profiles one T cell receptor beta chain with its context. Germline V gene sequence: CDR1 SEHNR, CDR2 FQNEAQ (reference sequence). V gave up 6 bases and J gave up 6 bases, with 16 bases separating them. This CDR3 has 14 residues. The record originates from a study of chemoradiotherapy in HPV16-positive cancers. Some clones are missing from TCRdb's copy, which holds only in-frame ones; the method was immunoSEQ multiplex PCR. The sample lists 2,100 or so clones; about 79% were seen once. The specimen comprised tumor tissue, sampled from a patient who underwent chemoradiotherapy. The receptor's source is a human donor with HPV-associated anogenital cancer. The rearrangement joins TRBV7-9 to TRBJ2-3; D unresolved. The CDR3 spells CASSSLVELDTQYF. CDR3 sequence (DNA): TGTGCCAGCAGTTCACTGGTGGAGTTGGATACGCAGTATTTT.